Below, 12 T cell receptor beta chains from the same sample are listed, as sequenced in a study of blood T cell repertoires in COVID-19. Sequencing was performed with immunoSEQ multiplex PCR; in TCRdb, only in-frame clones are kept and a portion is missing. The sample contains about 100,000 clones, approximately 85% of which appear only once. Sample: peripheral blood. These receptors were obtained from a woman older than 75 with active or convalescent COVID-19.

The rearrangement uses TRBV4-1 and TRBJ2-2, with D possibly TRBD2 on 6 matching bases. This CDR3 has 17 amino acids. The germline V gene encodes CDR1 MGHRA and CDR2 YSYEKL. V was pared by 0 bases and J by 2 bases, with 13 bases between. DNA of the CDR3: TGCGCCAGCAGCCAAGATCGGGGGAGGACTAACACCGGGGAGCTGTTTTTT. Translated, it gives CASSQDRGRTNTGELFF.

V usage is TRBV7-9 and J usage is TRBJ2-6; 9 bases are shared with TRBD2. The CDR3 is 19 amino acids. Germline V CDR1 and CDR2: SEHNR, FQNEAQ (reference sequence). J lost 0 bases, V lost 2 bases, and 8 bases had no gene match. The CDR3 region is CASSLSTLAGDSGANVLTF. The CDR3, as DNA: TGTGCCAGCAGCTTATCCACACTAGCGGGCGACTCTGGGGCCAACGTCCTGACTTTC.

The chain uses TRBV14 and TRBJ2-1; maybe TRBD2 (5 bases). Germline CDR1 reads SGHDN; CDR2 reads FVKESK. V was pared by 7 bases and J by 3 bases, with 16 bases between. This CDR3 is 15 amino acids long. The CDR3 sequence is CASNPAETNYNEQFF. DNA for the CDR3: TGTGCCAGCAACCCAGCGGAGACAAACTACAATGAGCAGTTCTTC.

The chain couples TRBV20-1 to TRBJ1-2, with D possibly being TRBD1 (6 bases). Germline V gene data show CDR1 as DFQATT and CDR2 as SNEGSKA (reference sequence). The CDR3 sequence is 11 residues long. V was shortened by 7 bases and J by 8 bases, with 14 bases between the two germline ends. CDR3 sequence reads: CSEGGQYGYTF. CDR3 coding DNA: TGCAGTGAGGGGGGGCAATACGGCTACACCTTC.

The rearrangement joins TRBV6-5 to TRBJ1-2; D might be TRBD1 (5 bases). The CDR3 contains 12 residues. Trimming took 6 bases from V and 1 from J, leaving 6 bases between them. Germline loops: CDR1 MNHEY, CDR2 SVGAGI. The CDR3 region has the DNA TGTGCCAGCAGCGACAGTAACTATGGCTACACCTTC. Its protein is CASSDSNYGYTF.

The chain uses TRBV5-1 and TRBJ2-5; a weak D match, TRBD1 (6 bases). Trimming left V 1 base short and J 7 bases short, with 14 bases between. The CDR3 is 14 residues long. Germline V gives CDR1 SGHRS, CDR2 YFSETQ. CDR3 coding DNA: TGCGCCAGCAGCTTGAGGGCAGGGGATGGGACCCAGTACTTC. This sequence encodes CASSLRAGDGTQYF.

The chain carries TRBV5-4 and TRBJ1-2; no firm D call. The V end lost 0 bases, the J end lost 0 bases, and 6 bases lay between the germline ends. The length of the CDR3 is 14 residues. The germline gives CDR1 SGHNT, CDR2 YYREEE (reference sequence). In DNA form, the CDR3 reads TGTGCCAGCAGCTTGGATACAGCTAACTATGGCTACACCTTC. It is translated as CASSLDTANYGYTF.

The chain uses TRBV11-1 and TRBJ2-1, with D possibly matching TRBD2 (5 bases). This CDR3 is built from 15 residues. Germline-derived CDR1 and CDR2 are SGHAT and FQDESV (reference sequence). The V and J ends lost 4 bases and 9 bases respectively, with 19 bases between them. CDR3 sequence: CASSSPRGERVEQFF. The CDR3 coding sequence is TGTGCCAGCAGCTCCCCCCGTGGGGAGAGGGTTGAGCAGTTCTTC.

The chain carries TRBV7-9 and TRBJ2-5; 10 bases are a match to TRBD1. Trimming removed 4 bases from V and 5 bases from J; junction bases left unmatched: 4. The CDR3 runs 14 residues. CDR1 SEHNR and CDR2 FQNEAQ come from the germline V gene (reference sequence). Here the CDR3 reads CASSWDRGRETQYF. CDR3 nucleotides: TGTGCCAGCAGCTGGGACAGGGGCAGGGAGACCCAGTACTTC.

Comments on this clone: At one boundary the junction diverges from the germline segment, which might be a read error. The V gene is TRBV7-7, the J gene TRBJ2-2; the D gene is possibly TRBD1 (6 bases). Germline CDR1 SSHAT, CDR2 FNYEAQ (reference sequence). There are 16 residues in the CDR3. This CDR3 reads CASSRSGQLNTGELFF. The CDR3 DNA follows: TGTGCTAGCAGCCGGTCCGGACAGCTGAACACCGGGGAGCTGTTTTTT.

The chain combines TRBV9 with TRBJ2-1; 7 bases are a match to TRBD2. The CDR3 runs 16 residues. Germline loops: CDR1 SGDLS, CDR2 YYNGEE. V was pared by 0 bases and J by 1 base, with 4 bases of the junction left unmatched. This CDR3 is CASSVATAGSYNEQFF. As DNA, the CDR3 is TGTGCCAGCAGCGTAGCCACAGCGGGGTCCTACAATGAGCAGTTCTTC.

The rearrangement uses TRBV28 and TRBJ2-5; 7 bases match TRBD1. The CDR3 covers 14 residues. Per the germline V gene, CDR1 is MDHEN and CDR2 is SYDVKM. With 7 bases clipped from V and 9 bases from J, the junction kept 14 bases outside the gene matches. CDR3 nucleotide sequence: TGTGCCAGCACCCAAGGTGGAGACAGGGCGGCCCAGTACTTC. Translation gives CASTQGGDRAAQYF.